A selection of T cell receptor beta chains follows, all from one sample in a study of shared clonotypes between healthy human individuals. Sequencing was performed with immunoSEQ multiplex PCR; in TCRdb, only in-frame clones are kept and a portion is missing. Here the sample spans approximately 940,000 clones, around three quarters being singletons. Sequenced material: memory CD4+ T cells sorted from blood. These receptors were obtained from a man aged 18 to 35 in good health. Each CDR3 is given with its conserved first and last residue. D genes are given only for firm matches. For some rows the clone size is stated as once, few or many, or as a class when expanded; others skip it.

v_gene	abundance	j_gene	d_gene	CDR3nt	CDR3aa
TRBV10-1	.	TRBJ2-1	.	TGCGCCAGCAAACTCACTCACAGGCCCCCCTACAATGAGCAGTTCTTC	CASKLTHRPPYNEQFF
TRBV4-1	few	TRBJ1-6	.	TGCGCCAGCAGCAGACGGGGGTCCAAGGGTTCACCCCTCCACTTT	CASSRRGSKGSPLHF
TRBV6-1	.	TRBJ2-4	.	TGTGCCAGCAGTGAACAGAAAAACATTCAGTACTTC	CASSEQKNIQYF
TRBV18	once	TRBJ2-2	.	TGTGCCAGCTCACGGGACTCCACCGGGGAGCTGTTTTTT	CASSRDSTGELFF
TRBV2	.	TRBJ2-7	.	TGTGCCAGCAGGGACGGAACCTACGAGCAGTACTTC	CASRDGTYEQYF
TRBV28	.	TRBJ2-7	TRBD2	TGTGCCAGCAACCTCAGCGGGGGAGGAGTCTACGAGCAGTACTTC	CASNLSGGGVYEQYF
TRBV28	.	TRBJ2-1	TRBD1	TGTGCCAGCAGTTTGCCCCAGGGGGCGGCCTACAATGAGCAGTTCTTC	CASSLPQGAAYNEQFF
TRBV7-2	few	TRBJ2-3	TRBD2	TGTGCCAGCAGCTCCTCGTTAGCGGGGGTGGATACGCAGTATTTT	CASSSSLAGVDTQYF
TRBV11-2	once	TRBJ2-7	TRBD1	TGTGCCAGCAGCTTGGCCGGGACAGGGGAGGACGAGCAGTACTTC	CASSLAGTGEDEQYF
TRBV7-9	.	TRBJ2-1	TRBD1	TGTGCCAGCAGTTCCGGGACAGGGCAGTTCTTC	CASSSGTGQFF
TRBV10-3	few	TRBJ1-2	.	TGTGCCATCAGTGAGTCGAATCAGGGACGTTATGGCTACACCTTC	CAISESNQGRYGYTF